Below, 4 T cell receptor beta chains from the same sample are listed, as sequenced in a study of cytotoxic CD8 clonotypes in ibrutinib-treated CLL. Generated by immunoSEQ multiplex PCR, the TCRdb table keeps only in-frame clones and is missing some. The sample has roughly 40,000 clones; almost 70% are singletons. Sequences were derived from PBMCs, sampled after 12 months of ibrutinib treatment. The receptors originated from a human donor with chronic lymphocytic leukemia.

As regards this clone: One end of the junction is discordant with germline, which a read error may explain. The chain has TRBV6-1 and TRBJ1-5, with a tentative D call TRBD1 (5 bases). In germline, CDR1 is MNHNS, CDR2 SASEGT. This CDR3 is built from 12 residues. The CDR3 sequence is CASSEVRVREVF. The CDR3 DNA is TGTGCCAGCAGTGAAGTCAGGGTTAGGGAGGTTTTC.

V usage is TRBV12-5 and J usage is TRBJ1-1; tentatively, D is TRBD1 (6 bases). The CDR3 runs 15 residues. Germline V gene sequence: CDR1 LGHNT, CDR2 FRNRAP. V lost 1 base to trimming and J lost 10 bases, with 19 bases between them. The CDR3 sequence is CASGLASTGPVPAFF. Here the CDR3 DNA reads TGTGCTAGTGGTTTGGCCTCGACAGGCCCCGTTCCAGCTTTCTTT.

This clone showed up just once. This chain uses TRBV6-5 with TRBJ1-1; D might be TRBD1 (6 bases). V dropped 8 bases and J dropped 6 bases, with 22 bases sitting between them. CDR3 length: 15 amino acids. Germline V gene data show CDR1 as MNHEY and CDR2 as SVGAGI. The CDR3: CASHPPGGAEPEAFF. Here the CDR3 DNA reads TGTGCCAGCCACCCACCGGGGGGCGCAGAACCTGAAGCTTTCTTT.

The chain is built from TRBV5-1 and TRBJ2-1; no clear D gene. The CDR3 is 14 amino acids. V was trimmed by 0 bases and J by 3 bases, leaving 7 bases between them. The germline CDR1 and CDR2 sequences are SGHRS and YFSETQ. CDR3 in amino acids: CASSLAWHYNEQFF. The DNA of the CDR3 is TGCGCCAGCAGCTTGGCCTGGCACTACAATGAGCAGTTCTTC.